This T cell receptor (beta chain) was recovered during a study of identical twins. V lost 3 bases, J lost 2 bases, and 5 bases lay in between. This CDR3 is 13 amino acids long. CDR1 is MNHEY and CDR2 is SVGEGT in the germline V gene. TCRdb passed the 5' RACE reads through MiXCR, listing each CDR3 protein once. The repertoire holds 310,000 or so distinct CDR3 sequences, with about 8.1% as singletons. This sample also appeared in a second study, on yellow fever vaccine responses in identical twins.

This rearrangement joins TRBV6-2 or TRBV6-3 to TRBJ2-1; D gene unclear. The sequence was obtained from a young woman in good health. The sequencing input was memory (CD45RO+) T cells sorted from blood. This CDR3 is CASSYSPYNEQFF. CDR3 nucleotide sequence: TGTGCCAGCAGTTATTCACCCTACAATGAGCAGTTCTTC.